Reported below is one T cell receptor (beta chain). This clone has just a few counts. The target of this receptor is not known. Base qualities are not at hand, and no much larger clone is one base apart. This specimen belongs to a study of metastatic and nonmetastatic thyroid tumors (dated by TCRdb to about 2020). Background for the entire study: The researchers compared repertoires between peripheral blood samples and tumor or nodule tissue samples from patients with malignant or benign thyroid disease. Here is what the overall study found, with its caveats: TCR beta diversity was reported as significantly higher in malignant tumors than in benign nodules, in both blood and tumor samples.

Trimming costs V 8 bases and J 3 bases, and their ends lie 16 bases apart. CDR1 and CDR2, looked up from the germline V gene, are MGHDK and SYGVNS. There are 14 amino acids in the CDR3, from cysteine to phenylalanine inclusive. The only DNA kept is the CDR3, 42 bases in frame from the first base. The library was made by PCR. Reads for this sample came from an Illumina HiSeq 4000. High-throughput sequencing was used to profile the TCR beta-chain CDR3 region of each patient. Regarding the original processing steps: Drawing on CDR3 differences between clinicopathological groups, the researchers built a classifier meant to tell apart patients with distant-metastatic papillary thyroid cancer. Repertoire diversity was assessed with the Shannon index, and tumor-blood repertoire similarity with the Morisita-Horn index. The raw public reads went through TCRdb reprocessing: fastp at Q25, MiXCR clone calling, in-frame beta chains kept. TCRdb assigned the V and J calls; the authors' analysis was not used. This sample holds 15,000 to 20,000 clones; about 29% were observed only once. 10% to 15% of the sample goes to the ten largest clones.

No treatment had been received by any patient before thyroid surgery. Patient clinical samples collected from the early 2010s to the late 2010s were retrospectively analysed using T-cell receptor beta sequencing. The TCR was taken from a male donor with papillary thyroid cancer or a benign thyroid nodule (not recorded which). Some clones in this sample may be carry-over from other donors' samples. The sequencing input was tumor tissue. This receptor chain uses TRBV25-1 and TRBJ2-5; a weak D assignment points to TRBD2 (7 bases agree). The CDR3 region reads CASGKGEGEETQYF. The sequenced DNA is TGTGCCAGCGGAAAGGGGGAGGGGGAAGAGACCCAGTACTTC.